Each of the 21 T cell receptor beta chains below was sequenced from the same sample in a study of identical twins. TCRdb processed the 5' RACE reads anew with MiXCR; each CDR3 protein has one entry. The sample yields 690,000 or so distinct CDR3 sequences, less than 10% seen once. The data were also submitted as part of a second study, on yellow fever vaccine responses in identical twins.

Sequenced input: PBMCs. The receptors were gathered from a woman younger than 35 in good health.

There are many counts of this clonotype. V and J are TRBV5-1 and TRBJ2-5; 7 nucleotides match TRBD1. Germline values: CDR1 SGHRS, CDR2 YFSETQ. CDR3 length: 15 residues. The trim removed 0 bases at V and 2 bases at J, leaving 4 bases unmatched. This CDR3 is CASSLGDRKQETQYF. The CDR3 nucleotides read TGCGCCAGCAGCTTGGGGGACAGAAAGCAAGAGACCCAGTACTTC.

Ten or more counts support this clonotype. The chain links TRBV12-3 or TRBV12-4 to TRBJ2-1; D not resolved. There are 14 residues in the CDR3. The V and J ends lost 4 bases and 6 bases respectively, with 13 bases between them. CDR3 nucleotides: TGTGCCAGCAGTTCACGTTCCCGCGGCAATGAGCAGTTCTTC. Its protein is CASSSRSRGNEQFF.

The table lists this clonotype with many counts. This chain connects TRBV29-1 to TRBJ2-7; the D gene is possibly TRBD1 (6 bases). The CDR3 runs to 13 residues. V lost 3 bases to trimming and J lost 3 bases, with 12 bases between them. Per germline, CDR1 SQVTM and CDR2 ANQGSEA. Written as DNA, the CDR3 is TGCAGCGTTGAGTCTTTCAGGGGCTACGAGCAGTACTTC. Translating gives CSVESFRGYEQYF.

The chain recombines TRBV18 with TRBJ2-1; D is uncertain. Between the trimmed V and J ends, which lost 3 bases and 7 bases, there was a span of 7 bases. CDR3 length equals 12 residues. Germline V gene lookup returns CDR1 KGHSH and CDR2 LQKENI. The DNA for the CDR3 is TGTGCCAGCTCACCCACACAGAATGAGCAGTTCTTC. This gives the protein CASSPTQNEQFF.

This clonotype appeared a few times. This chain links TRBV12-3 or TRBV12-4 with TRBJ2-1; no reliable D call. This CDR3 contains 12 residues. The V end was cut by 1 base, the J end by 13 bases, with 11 bases between. CDR3 region: CASSLGGDRQFF. The CDR3 DNA is TGTGCCAGCAGTTTAGGGGGTGACCGCCAGTTCTTC.

The V call is TRBV20-1, the J call TRBJ1-1; perhaps TRBD1 as D (5 bases). This CDR3 contains 11 residues. Germline lookup yields CDR1 DFQATT and CDR2 SNEGSKA (reference sequence). Trimming cost V 6 bases and J 10 bases, with 15 bases left between them. CDR3 loop: CSALTGPVAFF. The DNA of the CDR3 is TGCAGTGCCCTCACGGGGCCAGTAGCTTTCTTT.

There are a few counts of this clonotype. V gene TRBV27 combines with J gene TRBJ2-1; 9 positions agree with TRBD1. The CDR3 is 13 amino acids. Trimming took 8 bases from V and 7 from J; bases not matched to a gene: 6. CDR1 and CDR2 from the germline V gene are MNHEY and SMNVEV (reference sequence). CDR3 region: CASRGTGQNEQFF. Here the CDR3 DNA reads TGTGCCAGCCGCGGGACAGGGCAGAATGAGCAGTTCTTC.

The chain has TRBV5-1 and TRBJ1-1; 8 bases align to TRBD1. Trimming took 4 bases from V and 4 from J; bases not matched to a gene: 6. Per germline, CDR1 SGHRS and CDR2 YFSETQ. The CDR3 extends over 14 amino acids. CDR3 nucleotide sequence: TGCGCCAGCAGCCCAAGGACAGGGACCACTGAAGCTTTCTTT. It specifies CASSPRTGTTEAFF. The full variable domain, completed using reference TRBV5-1 and TRBJ1-1, is KAGVTQTPRYLIKTRGQQVTLSCSPISGHRSVSWYQQTPGQGLQFLFEYFSETQRNKGNFPGRFSGRQFSNSRSEMNVSTLELGDSALYLCASSPRTGTTEAFFGQGTRLTVV.

This clonotype has a count of ten or more. This rearrangement joins TRBV7-9 to TRBJ2-2; 8 bases agree with TRBD1. Germline V gene lookup returns CDR1 SEHNR and CDR2 FQNEAQ (reference sequence). The CDR3 is 16 residues long. V lost 4 bases and J lost 4; bases outside the gene matches: 8. Written as DNA, the CDR3 is TGTGCCAGCAGCTCGAAACAGGGGGTTGCCACCGGGGAGCTGTTTTTT. Translation gives CASSSKQGVATGELFF.

This clonotype was detected ten times or more. This chain joins TRBV5-1 and TRBJ1-1; tentative D call: TRBD1 (6 bases). Trimming removed 0 bases at V and 0 bases at J, with 12 bases between. CDR3 size: 16 residues. CDR1 and CDR2 from the germline V gene are SGHRS and YFSETQ. For the CDR3, the DNA is TGCGCCAGCAGCTTGGGTCGGACAGTCATGAACACTGAAGCTTTCTTT. It specifies CASSLGRTVMNTEAFF. The entire variable domain, with the rest obtained from reference TRBV5-1 and TRBJ1-1, is as follows: KAGVTQTPRYLIKTRGQQVTLSCSPISGHRSVSWYQQTPGQGLQFLFEYFSETQRNKGNFPGRFSGRQFSNSRSEMNVSTLELGDSALYLCASSLGRTVMNTEAFFGQGTRLTVV.

V usage is TRBV12-3 or TRBV12-4 and J usage is TRBJ1-4; D perhaps matches TRBD1 (6 bases). V lost 3 bases and J 5 bases, leaving 16 bases between the germline ends. The CDR3 extends over 16 amino acids. The CDR3 DNA sequence: TGTGCCAGCAGTTTGGCGGGGGCCAGGGGAAATGAAAAACTGTTTTTT. Translation: CASSLAGARGNEKLFF.

Comment on this clonotype: Germline is not matched at one junction end, which may reflect a read error. The chain combines TRBV4-3 with TRBJ2-5; D is perhaps TRBD1 (5 bases). This CDR3 has 14 amino acids. Germline lookup yields CDR1 LGHNA and CDR2 YSLEER. CDR3 coding DNA: TGCGCCAGCAGCCAAGACCTGGGGCGAGAGGCCCAGTACTTC. Amino acid sequence: CASSQDLGREAQYF.

This chain links TRBV2 with TRBJ1-6; 12 bases are a match to TRBD1. From germline, CDR1 is SNHLY and CDR2 FYNNEI. The CDR3 contains 15 residues. V lost 7 bases to trimming and J lost 9 bases; unmatched junction nucleotides: 7. The CDR3 reads CASTGDRGRSSPLHF. CDR3 nucleotide sequence: TGTGCCAGCACCGGGGACAGGGGGCGTAGTTCACCCCTCCACTTT.

CDR3 in DNA: TGTGCCAGCAGTGGACTTATTCTTGAGCAGTTCTTC. Translating gives CASSGLILEQFF. This rearrangement joins TRBV6-6 to TRBJ2-1; weak D call: TRBD2 (5 bases). CDR1 and CDR2 (germline): MNHNY, SVGAGI (reference sequence). The CDR3 sequence is 12 residues long. Trimming took 5 bases from V and 9 from J, leaving 11 bases between them.

V is TRBV5-1 and J is TRBJ2-3, with a tentative D call TRBD1 (5 bases). The V end lost 4 bases, the J end lost 5 bases, and 20 bases lay between the germline ends. CDR1 and CDR2 (germline): SGHRS, YFSETQ. The length of the CDR3 is 16 residues. For the CDR3, the DNA is TGCGCCAGCAGCCCGCCAGCGAGAAGACAGCAAGATACGCAGTATTTT. It encodes CASSPPARRQQDTQYF.

This clonotype has just a few counts. The chain links TRBV11-1 to TRBJ2-7, with 12 nucleotides matching TRBD2. The CDR3 sequence is 16 residues long. V trimming: 4 bases; J trimming: 4 bases; junction bases outside the gene matches: 8. In germline, CDR1 is SGHAT, CDR2 FQDESV (reference sequence). This CDR3 is CASSSRLAGERYEQYF. DNA of the CDR3: TGTGCCAGCAGCTCGCGACTAGCGGGAGAGAGGTACGAGCAGTACTTC.

This clonotype was detected ten times or more. The J gene is TRBJ2-7, the V gene TRBV2; a weak D match, TRBD1 (6 bases). Germline V gene sequence: CDR1 SNHLY, CDR2 FYNNEI. Deletions cut 3 bases from V and 3 bases from J, with 9 bases between. This CDR3 region has 13 residues. The CDR3 nucleotides read TGTGCCAGCAGTGATTCAGGGGACTACGAGCAGTACTTC. Translated, it gives CASSDSGDYEQYF.

This clonotype was picked up many times. The rearrangement joins TRBV5-6 to TRBJ2-1; D ambiguous. This CDR3 contains 13 residues. Germline values: CDR1 SGHDT, CDR2 YYEEEE. The V gene lost 4 bases and the J gene lost 7 bases, with 12 bases spanning the gap. CDR3 amino acids: CASSRNQRNEQFF. The CDR3 bases are TGTGCCAGCAGCCGGAATCAGAGAAATGAGCAGTTCTTC.

This clonotype showed up just a few times. The chain has TRBV28 and TRBJ2-1; no definite D call. The V and J ends lost 5 bases and 5 bases respectively, with 4 bases between them. Germline values: CDR1 MDHEN, CDR2 SYDVKM. This CDR3 contains 11 residues. CDR3: CASSKNNEQFF. The DNA of the CDR3 is TGTGCCAGCAGTAAAAACAATGAGCAGTTCTTC.

This clonotype appeared a single time. A much larger clone sits a single nucleotide away, making a read error possible. This sequence joins TRBV12-3 or TRBV12-4 and TRBJ2-7; the match to TRBD2 covers 7 bases. With V trimmed by 5 bases and J by 0 bases, 4 bases remained unmatched. The CDR3 totals 14 residues. CDR3 DNA sequence: TGTGCCAGCAGTGCGGGGGAATACTCCTACGAGCAGTACTTC. Protein: CASSAGEYSYEQYF.

This clonotype was counted between two and nine times. The gene calls are TRBV15 and TRBJ2-3; 7 positions agree with TRBD1. Germline assignment: CDR1 LNHNV and CDR2 YYDKDF (reference sequence). CDR3 length: 16 amino acids. Trimming cost V 0 bases and J 2 bases; bases outside gene matches: 5. CDR3 amino acids: CATSRELTGATDTQYF. DNA for the CDR3: TGTGCCACCAGCAGAGAACTAACAGGGGCCACAGATACGCAGTATTTT.